This T cell receptor beta chain was observed in a study of cytomegalovirus exposure and HLA in healthy donors. Looking at the study overall: Earlier, some 180 million T cells were analyzed, and 117 million unique TCR beta sequences were found among them. Regarding the study as a whole: In a later analysis, common viral pathogens appeared linked to several of the most significant clusters. Three CMV-associated chains were confirmed in vitro to be specific for CMV antigens.

Note on this clone: The target antigen is unknown.

Both 60 Vbeta primers and 13 Jbeta primers went into the PCR. Profiled with immunoSEQ multiplex PCR; TCRdb holds only in-frame clones, not every one. The sample includes approximately 150,000 clones, more than 60% of them seen just once. The sample comprised PBMCs. This clonotype originated in a human donor in good health.

CDR3 sequence reads: CASAINRGNQPQHF. In DNA form, the CDR3 reads TGTGCCAGCGCAATCAACAGGGGGAATCAGCCCCAGCATTTT. The chain recombines TRBV6-1 with TRBJ1-5, with 8 positions matching TRBD1. Germline-derived CDR1 and CDR2 are MNHNS and SASEGT. The ends lost 8 bases at V and 4 bases at J; junction bases unmatched: 7. This CDR3 spans 14 amino acids.